The 26 T cell receptor beta chains given below trace back to one sample, sequenced in a study of T cells in Graves' hyperthyroidism and ophthalmopathy. From RNA transcripts, TCR beta CDR3 regions were amplified. During a first-round RT-PCR of the TCR CDR3, the HTBI primer set was used. TCRdb passed the multiplex PCR reads through MiXCR, listing each CDR3 protein once. The sample carries roughly 280,000 distinct CDR3 sequences, about 20% recorded once. The specimen sequenced was blood. These TCRs come from a man younger than 40 with Graves' ophthalmopathy.

A few counts support this clonotype. This sequence joins TRBV6-2 or TRBV6-3 and TRBJ2-3, with TRBD1 matching over 7 bases. Trimming removed 7 bases from V and 1 base from J; junction bases left unmatched: 5. This CDR3 region has 14 residues. Germline-derived CDR1 and CDR2 are MNHEY and SVGEGT. CDR3 in amino acids: CASKTGTGTDTQYF. Written as DNA, the CDR3 is TGTGCCAGCAAAACCGGGACAGGCACAGATACGCAGTATTTT.

The gene calls are TRBV2 and TRBJ2-7; 7 bases fit TRBD2. The CDR3 is 14 amino acids. V lost 5 bases, J lost 4 bases, and 8 bases stayed unmatched. In germline, CDR1 is SNHLY, CDR2 FYNNEI. The CDR3 sequence is CASSRAGTKYEQYF. Here the CDR3 DNA reads TGTGCCAGCAGTCGAGCGGGGACTAAATACGAGCAGTACTTC.

This chain uses TRBV4-1 with TRBJ1-1, with no clear D. Trimming pared 3 bases from V and 1 base from J, leaving 6 bases between. The germline V gene encodes CDR1 MGHRA and CDR2 YSYEKL. CDR3 size: 13 residues. The CDR3 nucleotides read TGCGCCAGCAGCCAGCGAGGGAACACTGAAGCTTTCTTT. It translates to CASSQRGNTEAFF.

This clonotype has ten or more counts. The chain joins TRBV11-3 to TRBJ2-1, with D perhaps TRBD1 (6 bases). The germline V gene has CDR1 SGHNT and CDR2 YENEEA. This CDR3 has 19 amino acids. Deletions cut 5 bases from V and 0 bases from J, with 23 bases between. The chain's CDR3 is CASSGRKRWGLSSYNEQFF. The CDR3 bases are TGTGCCAGCAGCGGCCGAAAACGATGGGGGCTCAGCTCCTACAATGAGCAGTTCTTC.

This clonotype was seen a few times. The CDR3, as DNA: TGCGCCAGCAGCCCCGGACTAGCGGGGGACCAAGAGACCCAGTACTTC. Translation gives CASSPGLAGDQETQYF. The chain joins TRBV4-1 to TRBJ2-5; 13 nucleotides agree with TRBD2. CDR3 size: 16 residues. Germline CDR1 reads MGHRA; CDR2 reads YSYEKL. The junction had 2 bases not matched to a gene; V was cut back by 4 bases and J by 0 bases.

This chain joins TRBV7-8 and TRBJ1-6; D may be TRBD1 (5 bases). The CDR3 totals 15 residues. Germline-derived CDR1 and CDR2 are SGHVS and FQNEAQ. V lost 3 bases to trimming and J lost 10 bases, with 16 bases between them. CDR3 sequence (DNA): TGTGCCAGCAGCTTCAGTACTGCTAGGGGATCACCCCTCCACTTT. Translating gives CASSFSTARGSPLHF.

J is TRBJ1-5 and V is TRBV10-3, with a weak D call TRBD1 (6 bases). The CDR3 is made up of 14 amino acids. V dropped 8 bases and J dropped 3 bases, with 14 bases sitting between them. CDR1 is ENHRY, CDR2 SYGVKD, per germline. CDR3 coding DNA: TGTGCCATCCGGGGGACAAACATCAATCAGCCCCAGCATTTT. It codes for CAIRGTNINQPQHF.

The chain couples TRBV28 to TRBJ1-2; no clear D. The CDR3 totals 14 residues. Trimming removed 6 bases from V and 4 bases from J, with 15 bases in between. Per germline, CDR1 MDHEN and CDR2 SYDVKM. The CDR3 protein is CASSLALYSYGYTF. The CDR3 bases are TGTGCCAGCAGCCTCGCTCTCTACAGCTATGGCTACACCTTC.

V and J are TRBV28 and TRBJ2-1, with D maybe TRBD1 (5 bases). Germline V gene data show CDR1 as MDHEN and CDR2 as SYDVKM. Trimming cost V 5 bases and J 7 bases, with 12 bases left between them. The CDR3 sequence is 13 residues long. The CDR3 loop reads CASSIRQINEQFF. The DNA of the CDR3 is TGTGCCAGCAGTATCCGACAGATAAATGAGCAGTTCTTC.

In its sample, this clonotype was seen many times. The chain employs TRBV18 and TRBJ1-1, with 10 bases identical to TRBD1. The V and J ends lost 0 bases and 10 bases, in that order; junction bases with no gene match: 5. The CDR3 has 14 residues. The germline V gene has CDR1 KGHSH and CDR2 LQKENI. CDR3 sequence (DNA): TGTGCCAGCTCACCACCGGGACAGGGGAGTGCAGCTTTCTTT. Its protein product is CASSPPGQGSAAFF.

Many counts were recorded for this clonotype. The chain links TRBV11-3 to TRBJ2-1; 11 bases are shared with TRBD1. Germline V CDR1 and CDR2: SGHNT, YENEEA. V trimming: 2 bases; J trimming: 5 bases; junction bases outside the gene matches: 5. The CDR3 is 16 residues long. This CDR3 reads CASSLRGQGGNNEQFF. CDR3 nucleotide sequence: TGTGCCAGCAGCTTAAGGGGACAGGGGGGTAACAATGAGCAGTTCTTC.

With respect to this clonotype: This may be a read error, as it is one base from a much larger clone. This is likely a read error, given that the CDR3 carries no conserved phenylalanine or tryptophan at its end. V usage is TRBV27 and J usage is TRBJ1-2; 7 bases agree with TRBD1. Germline-derived CDR1 and CDR2 are MNHEY and SMNVEV (reference sequence). The CDR3 contains 15 residues. V lost 5 bases, J lost 0 bases, and 6 bases stayed unmatched. The CDR3: CASSQDRRANYGYTS. The CDR3, as DNA: TGTGCCAGCAGTCAGGACAGGCGAGCTAACTATGGCTACACCTCC.

DNA of the CDR3: TGTGCCAGCAGCCGAGCGGAGTCCTACGAGCAGTACTTC. It encodes CASSRAESYEQYF. The chain combines TRBV7-3 with TRBJ2-7; TRBD2 might be the D (5 bases). CDR1 is SGHTA, CDR2 FQGTGA, per germline. The ends were cut back, 5 bases at V and 1 base at J, with 9 bases in the middle. This CDR3 has 13 amino acids.

This clonotype was recorded many times. CDR3: CASRQRSGYGYTF. CDR3 in DNA: TGTGCCAGCAGACAGAGGTCTGGCTATGGCTACACCTTC. V is TRBV6-1 and J is TRBJ1-2; no definite D call. CDR3 length equals 13 residues. Germline CDR1 is MNHNS and CDR2 is SASEGT. V lost 6 bases and J lost 4, with 12 bases in between.

This clonotype was recorded at least ten times. This chain joins TRBV18 and TRBJ1-2, with TRBD1 matching 7 bases. Germline CDR1 is KGHSH and CDR2 is LQKENI. After removal of 5 bases from V and 2 bases from J, the junction contained 2 bases not matched to a gene. The CDR3 runs 13 residues. CDR3 nucleotide sequence: TGTGCCAGCTCAGGGACAGAAAACTATGGCTACACCTTC. Translation gives CASSGTENYGYTF.

The chain recombines TRBV7-9 with TRBJ2-1; D is possibly TRBD2 (6 bases). Germline loops: CDR1 SEHNR, CDR2 FQNEAQ (reference sequence). V lost 5 bases to trimming and J lost 6 bases, with 14 bases between them. The CDR3 extends over 14 amino acids. The CDR3, as DNA: TGTGCCAGCAGCCCCCCCGGAGGGCCCAATGAGCAGTTCTTC. Its translation: CASSPPGGPNEQFF.

This clonotype has just a few counts. The chain has TRBV20-1 and TRBJ2-7; 16 nucleotides align to TRBD2. The germline V gene has CDR1 DFQATT and CDR2 SNEGSKA (reference sequence). The CDR3 consists of 16 residues. V lost 6 bases and J lost 2; bases outside the gene matches: 7. The CDR3 sequence: CSADEGLAGGTYEQYF. Written as DNA, the CDR3 is TGCAGTGCAGACGAGGGACTAGCGGGAGGGACCTACGAGCAGTACTTC.

In regard to this clonotype: A much larger clonotype is one base distant, so this may be a read error. CDR3 in amino acids: CVSSPAGGHYEQYF. The CDR3 region has the DNA TGCGTCAGCAGCCCAGCGGGAGGCCACTACGAGCAGTACTTC. This chain uses TRBV5-1 with TRBJ2-7; 9 positions agree with TRBD2. Germline V gene lookup returns CDR1 SGHRS and CDR2 YFSETQ. The CDR3 consists of 14 residues.

The rearrangement joins TRBV2 to TRBJ2-1; weak D call: TRBD1 (5 bases). This CDR3 has 13 amino acids. Per the germline V gene, CDR1 is SNHLY and CDR2 is FYNNEI. Trimming removed 2 bases at V and 7 bases at J, with 9 bases between. The CDR3 sequence is CASSEQGMNEQFF. The DNA for the CDR3 is TGTGCCAGCAGTGAACAGGGAATGAATGAGCAGTTCTTC.

This clonotype was detected ten times or more. The V and J genes are TRBV28 and TRBJ2-1, with TRBD2 matching 8 bases. V shed 3 bases and J 4 bases; nucleotides not matched to a gene: 5. Germline V gives CDR1 MDHEN, CDR2 SYDVKM. The CDR3 consists of 15 residues. The CDR3 loop is CASSFTSGSYNEQFF. CDR3 in DNA: TGTGCCAGCAGTTTTACTAGCGGCTCTTACAATGAGCAGTTCTTC.

The chain employs TRBV19 and TRBJ1-6, with D unresolved. Germline values: CDR1 LNHDA, CDR2 SQIVND (reference sequence). Trimming shortened V by 1 base and J by 8 bases, and 12 bases separated the two germline ends. The CDR3 consists of 15 residues. This chain's CDR3 is CASSIAVELYSPLHF. CDR3 nucleotides: TGTGCCAGTAGTATAGCGGTTGAACTTTATTCACCCCTCCACTTT.

V usage is TRBV20-1 and J usage is TRBJ2-3; 8 bases line up with TRBD1. Germline-derived CDR1 and CDR2 are DFQATT and SNEGSKA (reference sequence). This CDR3 has 13 amino acids. V trimming: 3 bases; J trimming: 4 bases; junction bases outside the gene matches: 3. DNA of the CDR3: TGCAGTGCTAGGACAGGGGAGGCAGATACGCAGTATTTT. The encoded protein is CSARTGEADTQYF.

The chain carries TRBV6-5 and TRBJ2-7, with TRBD1 identical over 9 bases. After removal of 0 bases from V and 5 bases from J, the junction contained 5 bases not matched to a gene. CDR1 and CDR2 (germline): MNHEY, SVGAGI. The CDR3 extends over 15 amino acids. In DNA, the CDR3 is TGTGCCAGCAGTTACTCGGACAGGGGCTTGGACGAGCAGTACTTC. Translated, it gives CASSYSDRGLDEQYF.

The gene calls are TRBV10-3 and TRBJ2-2, with TRBD2 identical over 8 bases. The CDR3 is 16 residues long. Germline V gene data show CDR1 as ENHRY and CDR2 as SYGVKD. Trimming took 2 bases from V and 1 from J; bases not matched to a gene: 3. The CDR3 DNA reads TGTGCCATCAGTGAGAATCTAGCGGGGAACACCGGGGAGCTGTTTTTT. Encoded protein: CAISENLAGNTGELFF.

The chain links TRBV3-1 to TRBJ2-3; 15 positions match TRBD2. V lost 3 bases and J lost 4; bases outside the gene matches: 8. The CDR3 totals 18 residues. CDR1 LGHDT and CDR2 YNNKEL come from the germline V gene (reference sequence). CDR3 residues: CASSQRGLAGGTADTQYF. Here the CDR3 DNA reads TGTGCCAGCAGCCAGAGGGGACTAGCGGGAGGAACGGCAGATACGCAGTATTTT.

This clonotype was detected ten times or more. The chain employs TRBV12-3 or TRBV12-4 and TRBJ2-7; D gene ambiguous. This CDR3 is 14 amino acids long. Trimming shortened V by 1 base and J by 2 bases, and 9 bases separated the two germline ends. CDR3 nucleotides: TGTGCCAGCAGTTTAGAGGGCGGACCCTACGAGCAGTACTTC. Translated, it gives CASSLEGGPYEQYF.